What follows describes a single TCR beta chain. As yet, its antigen is unknown. This entry belongs to a study of cytomegalovirus exposure and HLA in healthy donors. Whole-study results and caveats: In a later analysis, a missense DCLRE1C variant was linked to TCR beta V- and J-gene trimming. Indistinguishable V segments such as TRBV6-2 and TRBV6-3 were excluded.

The PCR made use of 60 Vbeta and 13 Jbeta primers. Profiling relied on immunoSEQ multiplex PCR, and the TCRdb table lists in-frame clones only, not all of them. The sample yields approximately 120,000 clones, roughly 81% seen once. The germline V gene encodes CDR1 SGHTA and CDR2 FQGTGA. V was trimmed by 5 bases and J by 0 bases, leaving 12 bases between them. This CDR3 comprises 15 residues. V is TRBV7-3 and J is TRBJ2-3, with D tentatively TRBD1 (5 bases). This TCR was sampled from a woman in her twenties or thirties in good health and CMV-seronegative. Sequencing was carried out using PBMCs. The CDR3, as DNA: TGTGCCAGCAGCCCATTTGGGGCTAGCACAGATACGCAGTATTTT. It yields the protein CASSPFGASTDTQYF.